The clone carrying this T cell receptor beta chain showed up many times. The antigen is not known. This entry is derived from a study of blood T cells in healthy people across ages. Whole-study results and caveats: Roughly linear declines in TCR beta diversity per million T cells occurred with age.

Trimming stripped 4 bases from V and 2 bases from J, with 14 bases between. The CDR3 is made up of 15 amino acids. Germline V CDR1 and CDR2: SGHTA, FQGNSA. A second PCR of 7 to 11 cycles used a sample-barcoded 5' primer and a J-beta primer mix. From each sample, at least 2.5 million paired-end reads containing CDR3 were obtained. In TCRdb, the 5' RACE reads were re-called with MiXCR into one record per CDR3 protein. The sample includes around 1,700,000 distinct CDR3 sequences, over 25% seen only once; the top ten take 6.5% to 8.5%. Sequencing used blood. The V gene is TRBV7-2, the J gene TRBJ2-5; possibly TRBD1 for D (6 bases). The source of this sequence is a woman under 40 in good health. DNA for the CDR3: TGTGCCAGCAGCTCCCAGGGGCAAGGGCAAGAGACCCAGTACTTC. Residues: CASSSQGQGQETQYF.